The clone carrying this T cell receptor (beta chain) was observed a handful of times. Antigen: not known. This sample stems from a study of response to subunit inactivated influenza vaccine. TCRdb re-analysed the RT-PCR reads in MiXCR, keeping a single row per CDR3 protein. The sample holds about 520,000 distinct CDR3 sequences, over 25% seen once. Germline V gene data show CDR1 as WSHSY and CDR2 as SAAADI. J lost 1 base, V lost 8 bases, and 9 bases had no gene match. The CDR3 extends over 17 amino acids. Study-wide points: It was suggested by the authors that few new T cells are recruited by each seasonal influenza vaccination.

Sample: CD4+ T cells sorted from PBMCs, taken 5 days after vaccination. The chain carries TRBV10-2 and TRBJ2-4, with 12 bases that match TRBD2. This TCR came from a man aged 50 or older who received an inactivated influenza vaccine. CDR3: CASRLAGALGAKNIQYF. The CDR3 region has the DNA TGCGCCAGCCGACTAGCGGGAGCGCTGGGGGCCAAAAACATTCAGTACTTC.